Following are 20 T cell receptor beta chains from one sample sequenced in a study of T-cell memory formation after mild COVID-19. TCRdb reprocessed the 5' RACE reads via MiXCR and lists one record per CDR3 protein. The sample lists more than 150,000 distinct CDR3 sequences, 11% occurring once. Sequenced material: PBMCs or a T cell subset sorted from them (not recorded which). These TCRs come from a man younger than 30 who had mild COVID-19 (a few samples of this study predate the infection). Cell type and time point are not known.

V usage is TRBV7-2 and J usage is TRBJ2-3, with TRBD2 matching over 11 bases. The CDR3 runs to 20 residues. The germline V gene encodes CDR1 SGHTA and CDR2 FQGNSA. The V and J ends lost 1 base and 0 bases, in that order; junction bases with no gene match: 12. CDR3 residues: CASSLVRQLAGGPSTDTQYF. Written as DNA, the CDR3 is TGTGCCAGCAGCTTAGTTCGGCAGCTAGCGGGGGGACCTAGCACAGATACGCAGTATTTT.

The V and J genes are TRBV7-2 and TRBJ2-3; D is unresolved. Between the trimmed V and J ends, which lost 0 bases and 6 bases, there was a span of 7 bases. Germline V gene sequence: CDR1 SGHTA, CDR2 FQGNSA. This CDR3 spans 13 amino acids. CDR3 nucleotides: TGTGCCAGCAGCTTAGCCGTCCTGGATACGCAGTATTTT. Its protein is CASSLAVLDTQYF. The full variable domain, rest sourced from reference TRBV7-2 and TRBJ2-3, is GAGVSQSPSNKVTEKGKDVELRCDPISGHTALYWYRQSLGQGLEFLIYFQGNSAPDKSGLPSDRFSAERTGGSVSTLTIQRTQQEDSAVYLCASSLAVLDTQYFGPGTRLTVL.

This clonotype was detected only a few times. The chain employs TRBV4-2 and TRBJ2-3, with no clear D. Germline V gene sequence: CDR1 LGHNA, CDR2 YNFKEQ. The V end was cut by 4 bases, the J end by 2 bases, with 7 bases between. CDR3 size: 13 residues. The CDR3 DNA follows: TGTGCCAGCAGCCCTTCGGCCACAGATACGCAGTATTTT. Translating it yields CASSPSATDTQYF.

V gene TRBV12-3 or TRBV12-4 combines with J gene TRBJ2-1; TRBD1 might be the D (6 bases). V was pared by 6 bases and J by 5 bases, with 14 bases between. The CDR3 is 14 residues long. Here the CDR3 reads CASRRQEFDNEQFF. The CDR3 DNA reads TGTGCCAGCAGAAGACAGGAGTTCGACAATGAGCAGTTCTTC.

CDR3 protein: CSARLGGYEQYF. The CDR3 DNA sequence: TGCAGTGCCCGATTGGGAGGCTACGAGCAGTACTTC. V and J are TRBV20-1 and TRBJ2-7, with D maybe TRBD2 (6 bases). The CDR3 length is 12 residues. V was clipped by 6 bases and J by 3 bases, with 12 bases between them. Germline V gives CDR1 DFQATT, CDR2 SNEGSKA (reference sequence).

The chain employs TRBV12-3 or TRBV12-4 and TRBJ1-1, with D maybe TRBD1 (5 bases). The CDR3 covers 14 residues. Trimming cost V 6 bases and J 7 bases, with 18 bases left between them. This chain's CDR3 is CASRTVGRGLEAFF. The CDR3, as DNA: TGTGCCAGCAGAACAGTCGGGCGGGGCCTTGAAGCTTTCTTT.

V and J are TRBV6-2 or TRBV6-3 and TRBJ1-1; TRBD1 aligns across 8 bases. CDR3 length equals 15 residues. The J segment lost 1 base and the V segment lost 6 bases, leaving 7 bases of the junction unmatched. The V gene's germline CDR1 is MNHEY and CDR2 SVGEGT. CDR3: CASRNSGTGNTEAFF. Here the CDR3 DNA reads TGTGCCAGCAGAAACTCCGGGACAGGGAACACTGAAGCTTTCTTT.

This clonotype was seen more than once but under ten times. The V call is TRBV7-2, the J call TRBJ2-5; 7 bases map to TRBD1. This CDR3 comprises 14 residues. In germline, CDR1 is SGHTA, CDR2 FQGNSA. V trimming: 5 bases; J trimming: 5 bases; junction bases outside the gene matches: 8. The DNA of the CDR3 is TGTGCCAGCAGCGAAGACAGGGCCGCGGAGACCCAGTACTTC. Translation: CASSEDRAAETQYF. Full variable domain (rest looked up from reference TRBV7-2 and TRBJ2-5): GAGVSQSPSNKVTEKGKDVELRCDPISGHTALYWYRQSLGQGLEFLIYFQGNSAPDKSGLPSDRFSAERTGGSVSTLTIQRTQQEDSAVYLCASSEDRAAETQYFGPGTRLLVL.

Only a few counts were recorded for this clonotype. This chain connects TRBV7-2 to TRBJ2-2, with 9 bases fitting TRBD1. The CDR3 has 15 amino acids. V shed 5 bases and J 8 bases; nucleotides not matched to a gene: 9. Looked up from germline, CDR1 is SGHTA and CDR2 is FQGNSA. CDR3 region: CASSRLQGAWGELFF. CDR3 DNA sequence: TGTGCCAGCAGCCGGTTACAGGGGGCCTGGGGGGAGCTGTTTTTT.

This clonotype was seen a handful of times. J is TRBJ2-3 and V is TRBV7-9; D remains ambiguous. V dropped 3 bases and J dropped 5 bases, with 9 bases sitting between them. The CDR3 contains 13 residues. CDR1 is SEHNR and CDR2 is FQNEAQ in the germline V gene (reference sequence). The CDR3 sequence is CASSFEGRDTQYF. The DNA of the CDR3 is TGTGCCAGCAGCTTTGAAGGCCGAGATACGCAGTATTTT.

This clonotype came up many times. V and J are TRBV6-5 and TRBJ2-5; 14 bases fit TRBD2. The CDR3 contains 16 residues. Trimming removed 7 bases from V and 7 bases from J; junction bases left unmatched: 11. The germline V gene encodes CDR1 MNHEY and CDR2 SVGAGI. CDR3 coding DNA: TGTGCCAGCATAGCGACTAGCGGGGGGGCCGTTCGGACCCAGTACTTC. Translation: CASIATSGGAVRTQYF.

This clonotype was found a few times. The rearrangement uses TRBV7-6 and TRBJ2-3; 7 bases are a match to TRBD2. This CDR3 is built from 17 residues. Germline-derived CDR1 and CDR2 are SGHVS and FNYEAQ. The V segment lost 1 base and the J segment 5 bases; nucleotides outside the gene matches: 12. CDR3 region: CASSLEGARLAIDTQYF. The CDR3 DNA is TGTGCCAGCAGCTTAGAAGGTGCCCGACTAGCCATAGATACGCAGTATTTT.

This clonotype was seen a handful of times. The chain joins TRBV20-1 to TRBJ2-7, with 7 bases that match TRBD2. After removal of 3 bases from V and 2 bases from J, the junction contained 10 bases not matched to a gene. CDR3 length equals 15 residues. Germline-derived CDR1 and CDR2 are DFQATT and SNEGSKA (reference sequence). The CDR3 nucleotides are TGCAGTGCTAGTCCTGGGGGGGACCGGGCCTACGAGCAGTACTTC. Protein product: CSASPGGDRAYEQYF.

This clonotype was seen a handful of times. The V call is TRBV12-3 or TRBV12-4, the J call TRBJ1-5, with a weak D call TRBD1 (5 bases). This CDR3 is 17 amino acids long. V was cut by 2 bases and J by 2 bases, with 16 bases left in between. In nucleotides, the CDR3 is TGTGCCAGCAGTTTAAGCTGGGGCCCCCAGGGCAATCAGCCCCAGCATTTT. Its translation is CASSLSWGPQGNQPQHF.

This clonotype was detected many times. The CDR3 spells CATAGNYGYTF. CDR3 in DNA: TGTGCCACCGCAGGAAACTATGGCTACACCTTC. The chain couples TRBV7-2 to TRBJ1-2; D not resolved. Germline values: CDR1 SGHTA, CDR2 FQGNSA. CDR3 length equals 11 residues. Trimming removed 10 bases at V and 2 bases at J, with 8 bases between.

This clonotype was seen only a few times. The CDR3 here is CASSVTGPYYGYTF. The CDR3 DNA reads TGTGCCAGCAGTGTCACGGGCCCCTACTATGGCTACACCTTC. This chain uses TRBV6-5 with TRBJ1-2, with D uncertain. V lost 5 bases, J lost 3 bases, and 13 bases lay in between. Germline values: CDR1 MNHEY, CDR2 SVGAGI. The CDR3 extends over 14 amino acids.

This clonotype was found many times. This sequence joins TRBV7-3 and TRBJ1-1; maybe TRBD1 (6 bases). V was pared by 10 bases and J by 1 base, with 13 bases between. This CDR3 is built from 13 residues. CDR1 is SGHTA, CDR2 FQGTGA, per germline. DNA for the CDR3: TGTGCCACCGCCCGGACAGCGAACACTGAAGCTTTCTTT. This codes for CATARTANTEAFF. Supplemented by reference TRBV7-3 and TRBJ1-1, the full variable domain reads GAGVSQTPSNKVTEKGKYVELRCDPISGHTALYWYRQSLGQGPEFLIYFQGTGAADDSGLPNDRFFAVRPEGSVSTLKIQRTERGDSAVYLCATARTANTEAFFGQGTRLTVV.

This chain uses TRBV10-3 with TRBJ2-3; D might be TRBD1 (7 bases). CDR1 is ENHRY, CDR2 SYGVKD, per germline. Trimming shortened V by 0 bases and J by 10 bases, and 20 bases separated the two germline ends. This CDR3 spans 16 amino acids. CDR3 nucleotide sequence: TGTGCCATCAGTGAGTCTCCAGGGGGGACTCCCCTTGCGCAGTATTTT. It specifies CAISESPGGTPLAQYF.

The chain links TRBV7-2 to TRBJ2-7; D gene ambiguous. Germline V gene lookup returns CDR1 SGHTA and CDR2 FQGNSA. Trimming removed 2 bases at V and 1 base at J, with 6 bases between. This CDR3 has 13 residues. In nucleotides, the CDR3 is TGTGCCAGCAGCTTATGGGATTCCTACGAGCAGTACTTC. Translated, it gives CASSLWDSYEQYF.

The chain joins TRBV21-1 to TRBJ1-6. TRBV21-1 is recorded as a pseudogene. This CDR3 is built from 13 residues. CDR3 amino acids: CASSRRGGSPLHF. CDR3 sequence (DNA): TGTGCCAGCAGCCGCCGGGGGGGCTCACCCCTCCACTTT.